This T cell receptor beta chain was obtained from a study of neurological immune-mediated disorders. Study-wide results and caveats: Whereas HTLV-1-associated myelopathy showed the most TCR clonal expansion, multiple sclerosis showed the least, with levels below those of healthy controls.

TCRdb re-analysed the 5' RACE reads in MiXCR, keeping a single row per CDR3 protein. The data contain under 40,000 distinct CDR3 sequences, about 12% of them singletons. This clonotype was detected ten times or more. What it binds is unknown. Stated time point: longitudinal time-point 2. The unsorted libraries originated from 2 million PBMCs that had been stored at -80 C. Trimming left V 0 bases short and J 5 bases short, with 10 bases between. CDR1 is SGHTA, CDR2 FQGNSA, per germline. The CDR3 length is 14 residues. This rearrangement joins TRBV7-2 to TRBJ2-5; no clear D. The TCR comes from a woman in her thirties or forties in good health. Sample: PBMCs. The CDR3 here is CASSLAGPRETQYF. In DNA form, the CDR3 reads TGTGCCAGCAGCTTAGCGGGCCCCCGGGAGACCCAGTACTTC.